This record concerns one TCR beta chain sequence. Its antigen is currently unknown. Germline lookup yields CDR1 MDHEN and CDR2 SYDVKM. Deletions cut 7 bases from V and 3 bases from J, with 7 bases between. CDR3 size: 12 residues. Method: immunoSEQ multiplex PCR; TCRdb's copy keeps in-frame clones and lacks some. The sample yields roughly 100,000 clones, around nine tenths seen once. These data come from a study of identifying expanded T cells in peripheral blood. Study results and limitations: Technical replicates showed about 1.1 changed clones; roughly two weeks roughly 18; four weeks 19. Variance in clone template counts between approximately 2-week samples significantly increased with total template count across all healthy donors.

During the collection period, no donor immune events like infections were recorded. V gene TRBV28 combines with J gene TRBJ2-1, with D perhaps matching TRBD1 (6 bases). What was sequenced was blood. The origin of this receptor is a person aged 18 to 75 in good health. CDR3: CASTRGYNEQFF. CDR3 DNA sequence: TGTGCCAGCACCAGGGGCTACAATGAGCAGTTCTTC.